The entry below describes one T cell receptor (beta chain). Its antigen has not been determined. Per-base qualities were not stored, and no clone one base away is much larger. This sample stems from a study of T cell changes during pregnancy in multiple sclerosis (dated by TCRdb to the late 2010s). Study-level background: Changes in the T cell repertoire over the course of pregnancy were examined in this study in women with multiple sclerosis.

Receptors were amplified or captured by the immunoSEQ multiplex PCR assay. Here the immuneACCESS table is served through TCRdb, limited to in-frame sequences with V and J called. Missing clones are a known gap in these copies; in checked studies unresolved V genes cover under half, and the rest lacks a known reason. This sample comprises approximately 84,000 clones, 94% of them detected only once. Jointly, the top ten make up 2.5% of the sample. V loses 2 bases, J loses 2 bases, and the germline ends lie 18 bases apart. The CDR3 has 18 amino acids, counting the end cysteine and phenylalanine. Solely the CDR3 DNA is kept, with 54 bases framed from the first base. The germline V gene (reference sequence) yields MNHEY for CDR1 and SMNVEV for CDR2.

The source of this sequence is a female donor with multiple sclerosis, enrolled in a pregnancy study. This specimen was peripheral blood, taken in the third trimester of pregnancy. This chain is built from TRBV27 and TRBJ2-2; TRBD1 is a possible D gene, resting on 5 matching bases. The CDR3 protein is CASSLTTSRGANTGELFF. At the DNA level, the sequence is TGTGCCAGCAGTTTAACAACCTCAAGGGGTGCAAACACCGGGGAGCTGTTTTTT.